This TCR beta chain was captured by sequencing in a study of blood T cell repertoires in COVID-19. For the study at large: The study drew acute and convalescent COVID-19 samples from the United States, Italy and Spain. PBMCs, B-cell-depleted T cells, or T cells provided the cDNA or gDNA that made up the material.

In the source study's methods: Nucleated cell number was recorded as an estimate derived from reference gene primer amplification. Clones were sequenced by immunoSEQ multiplex PCR, and TCRdb holds only the in-frame ones, with some missing. That table supplies the V and J calls and clone size; D and trimming were determined from the DNA. The table shows about 190,000 clones, with approximately 88% occurring only once. CDR1 MGHRA and CDR2 YSYEKL come from the germline V gene. The CDR3 runs to 14 residues. Losses at the gene ends were 1 base for V and 2 bases for J; bases not matched to a gene: 1. Sample: peripheral blood. The genes are TRBV4-1 and TRBJ2-7, with 8 bases that match TRBD1. The origin of this receptor is a man between 40 and 49 years old with acute or convalescent COVID-19. Here the CDR3 reads CASSQGDRPYEQYF. The CDR3 region has the DNA TGCGCCAGCAGCCAAGGGGACAGGCCCTACGAGCAGTACTTC.